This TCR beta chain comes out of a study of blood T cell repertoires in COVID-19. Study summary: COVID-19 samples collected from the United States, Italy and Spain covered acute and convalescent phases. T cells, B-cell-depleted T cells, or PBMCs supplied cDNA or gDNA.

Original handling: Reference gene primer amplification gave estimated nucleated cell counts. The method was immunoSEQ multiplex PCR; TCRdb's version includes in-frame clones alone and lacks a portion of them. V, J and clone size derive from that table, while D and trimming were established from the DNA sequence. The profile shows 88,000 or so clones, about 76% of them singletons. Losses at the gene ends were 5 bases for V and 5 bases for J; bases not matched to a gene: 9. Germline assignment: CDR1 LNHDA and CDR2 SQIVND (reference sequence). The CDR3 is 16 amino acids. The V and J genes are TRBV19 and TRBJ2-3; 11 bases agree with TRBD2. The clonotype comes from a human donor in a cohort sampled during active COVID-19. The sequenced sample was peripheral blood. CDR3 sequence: CASSPQGLAGGDTQYF. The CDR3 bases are TGTGCCAGTAGTCCTCAGGGGCTAGCGGGAGGAGATACGCAGTATTTT.